The next 6 T cell receptor beta chains were all read from a single sample in a study of T cell responses to AZD1222 COVID-19 vaccine. TCRdb keeps only in-frame clones here, not all; method: immunoSEQ multiplex PCR. Among approximately 140,000 clones listed, about 87% were seen once. The material sequenced was peripheral blood, taken on day 0 of AZD1222 vaccination. The receptor source for this set is an adult in good health.

J is TRBJ1-5 and V is TRBV2, with 8 bases aligning to TRBD1. V was pared by 6 bases and J by 6 bases, with 10 bases of the junction left unmatched. Germline assignment: CDR1 SNHLY and CDR2 FYNNEI. CDR3 length equals 15 residues. CDR3 sequence (DNA): TGTGCCAGCAGGATCGACAGGGGTGGAAGTCAGCCCCAGCATTTT. It translates to CASRIDRGGSQPQHF.

This chain uses TRBV7-9 with TRBJ1-2, with D maybe TRBD1 (5 bases). The germline CDR1 and CDR2 sequences are SEHNR and FQNEAQ (reference sequence). Trimming cost V 0 bases and J 1 base, with 12 bases left between them. CDR3 length: 16 amino acids. The CDR3 loop is CASSLAQTALNYGYTF. The CDR3 DNA is TGTGCCAGCAGCTTAGCTCAGACAGCTCTTAACTATGGCTACACCTTC.

The genes are TRBV5-1 and TRBJ2-7; the match to TRBD2 covers 9 bases. From germline, CDR1 is SGHRS and CDR2 YFSETQ. V gave up 3 bases and J gave up 4 bases; unmatched junction bases: 14. The CDR3 is 17 residues long. CDR3 in DNA: TGCGCCAGCAGCTCCGCGGCTAGCGGGGTCCCAGCGTACGAGCAGTACTTC. Its translation is CASSSAASGVPAYEQYF.

The V call is TRBV7-9, the J call TRBJ2-7; no reliable D call. The CDR3 is made up of 14 amino acids. CDR1 is SEHNR, CDR2 FQNEAQ, per germline (reference sequence). V lost 1 base and J 0 bases, leaving 7 bases between the germline ends. This CDR3 is CASSLDSHSYEQYF. DNA for the CDR3: TGTGCCAGCAGCTTAGACAGCCACTCCTACGAGCAGTACTTC. The full variable domain, its missing parts supplied by reference TRBV7-9 and TRBJ2-7, is DTGVSQNPRHKITKRGQNVTFRCDPISEHNRLYWYRQTLGQGPEFLTYFQNEAQLEKSRLLSDRFSAERPKGSFSTLEIQRTEQGDSAMYLCASSLDSHSYEQYFGPGTRLTVT.

J is TRBJ2-1 and V is TRBV4-2, with D possibly matching TRBD1 (6 bases). Trimming removed 0 bases from V and 0 bases from J, with 15 bases in between. This CDR3 contains 18 residues. From germline, CDR1 is LGHNA and CDR2 YNFKEQ. CDR3 bases: TGTGCCAGCAGCCAAGAAGAAGAAGGGACAAGCTCCTACAATGAGCAGTTCTTC. Amino acid sequence: CASSQEEEGTSSYNEQFF.

The chain joins TRBV19 to TRBJ1-5; TRBD1 matches at 9 bases. This CDR3 is built from 12 residues. Germline V CDR1 and CDR2: LNHDA, SQIVND (reference sequence). V shed 6 bases and J 15 bases; nucleotides not matched to a gene: 9. Written as DNA, the CDR3 is TGTGCCAGTAGCAGGCTGGGACAGGGCTTGCATTTT. Its protein is CASSRLGQGLHF.